This TCR beta chain comes out of a study of blood T cell repertoires in COVID-19. Only in-frame clones appear in the TCRdb table, and some are missing; sequencing was by immunoSEQ multiplex PCR. The sample carries roughly 180,000 clones, approximately 87% recorded once. This clone turned up a few times. V lost 7 bases, J lost 0 bases, and 12 bases lay in between. CDR3 length: 14 residues. Per the germline V gene, CDR1 is LGHNA and CDR2 is YNFKEQ. The sequenced sample consisted of PBMCs or T cells enriched from blood (not recorded which). This sequence was found in a woman aged 45-65 years who had recovered from COVID-19. The rearrangement uses TRBV4-2 and TRBJ1-1; D not resolved. The CDR3 DNA is TGTGCCAGCAACGAACCCAGTATGAACACTGAAGCTTTCTTT. Its translation is CASNEPSMNTEAFF.